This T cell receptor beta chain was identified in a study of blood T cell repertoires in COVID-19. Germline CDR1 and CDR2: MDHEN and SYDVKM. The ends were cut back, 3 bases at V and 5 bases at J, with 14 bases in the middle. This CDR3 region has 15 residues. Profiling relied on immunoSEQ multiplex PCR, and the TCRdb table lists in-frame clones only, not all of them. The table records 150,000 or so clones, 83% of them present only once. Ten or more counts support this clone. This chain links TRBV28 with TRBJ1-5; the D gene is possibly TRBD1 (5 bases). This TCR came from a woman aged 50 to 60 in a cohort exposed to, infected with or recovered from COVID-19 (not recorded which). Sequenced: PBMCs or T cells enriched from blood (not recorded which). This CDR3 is CASSLMGGDHQPQHF. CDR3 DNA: TGTGCCAGCAGTTTGATGGGGGGTGACCATCAGCCCCAGCATTTT.